These T cell receptor beta chains were read from a single sample in a study of T-cell memory formation after mild COVID-19. Using its own MiXCR run on the 5' RACE reads, TCRdb lists one record per CDR3 protein. This table has around 340,000 distinct CDR3 sequences, 13% appearing once. Sequences were obtained from PBMCs or a T cell subset sorted from them (not recorded which). These receptors were collected from a young man who had mild COVID-19 (a few samples of this study predate the infection). Cell type and time point are not known. Each CDR3 is given with its conserved first and last residue. Each record gives: clone size, D gene, V gene, J gene, CDR3 protein, CDR3 DNA. D genes are given only for firm matches. Some rows have no size entry. The others give once, few or many, or a class for an expanded clone.

NA,TRBD2,TRBV4-1,TRBJ2-3,CASSQELAGRTDTQYF,TGCGCCAGCAGCCAAGAACTAGCGGGACGCACAGATACGCAGTATTTT
NA,NA,TRBV12-3/TRBV12-4,TRBJ1-3,CASSLDGNSGNTIYF,TGTGCCAGCAGTTTAGACGGAAACTCTGGAAACACCATATATTTT
few,NA,TRBV4-2,TRBJ2-2,CASSQDLLNTGELFF,TGTGCCAGCAGCCAAGATCTCCTTAACACCGGGGAGCTGTTTTTT
many,NA,TRBV7-9,TRBJ1-5,CASSSPSRGGDSNQPQHF,TGTGCCAGCAGCTCCCCTTCGCGGGGGGGGGATAGCAATCAGCCCCAGCATTTT
few,TRBD2,TRBV11-2,TRBJ2-1,CASSPTTSGGASVSYNEQFF,TGTGCCAGCAGCCCGACTACTAGCGGGGGGGCCTCGGTCTCCTACAATGAGCAGTTCTTC
many,NA,TRBV11-2,TRBJ2-1,CASSLDLEDEQFF,TGTGCCAGCAGCTTAGATCTGGAGGATGAGCAGTTCTTC
NA,NA,TRBV7-9,TRBJ1-1,CASSSYEAFF,TGTGCCAGCAGCTCCTACGAAGCTTTCTTT
NA,NA,TRBV7-9,TRBJ2-7,CASSFLSSYEQYF,TGTGCCAGCAGCTTTTTAAGTTCCTACGAGCAGTACTTC
few,TRBD1,TRBV7-6,TRBJ2-1,CASSLRVGGQGYNEQFF,TGTGCCAGCAGCTTACGGGTAGGAGGACAGGGCTACAATGAGCAGTTCTTC
NA,TRBD2,TRBV4-1,TRBJ2-1,CASSLPSSGGIYNEQFF,TGCGCCAGCAGCTTACCCTCTAGCGGGGGGATCTACAATGAGCAGTTCTTC
NA,NA,TRBV24-1,TRBJ2-3,CATIGQTAYTDTQYF,TGTGCCACCATTGGCCAAACGGCCTACACAGATACGCAGTATTTT
few,NA,TRBV6-1,TRBJ2-4,CASGLMGGNIQYF,TGTGCCAGCGGACTGATGGGGGGAAACATTCAGTACTTC
many,NA,TRBV7-6,TRBJ1-1,CASSPEGYTEAFF,TGTGCCAGCAGCCCCGAGGGGTACACTGAAGCTTTCTTT
many,NA,TRBV24-1,TRBJ1-2,CATSETADYGYTF,TGTGCCACCAGTGAAACAGCAGACTATGGCTACACCTTC
few,NA,TRBV11-2,TRBJ1-6,CASSPYQPSSYNSPLHF,TGTGCCAGCAGTCCCTATCAGCCAAGCTCCTATAATTCACCCCTCCACTTT
NA,TRBD2,TRBV12-3/TRBV12-4,TRBJ2-1,CASSSQAGGPYNEQFF,TGTGCCAGCAGTTCTCAAGCGGGGGGACCCTACAATGAGCAGTTCTTC
many,NA,TRBV7-6,TRBJ2-1,CASSSFGGQSYNEQFF,TGTGCCAGCAGCTCCTTCGGGGGACAATCCTACAATGAGCAGTTCTTC
many,TRBD1,TRBV2,TRBJ2-1,CASSELGTGVYSEQFF,TGTGCCAGCAGTGAATTAGGGACAGGGGTATACAGTGAGCAGTTCTTC
many,NA,TRBV5-1,TRBJ2-3,CASSTGVAGADTQYF,TGCGCCAGCAGCACTGGCGTGGCAGGGGCAGATACGCAGTATTTT
few,NA,TRBV6-1,TRBJ2-3,CASSEGLSGAADTQYF,TGTGCCAGCAGTGAGGGATTGTCGGGGGCCGCAGATACGCAGTATTTT
NA,NA,TRBV18,TRBJ2-7,CASSPQGTYEQYF,TGTGCCAGCTCACCACAGGGTACCTACGAGCAGTACTTC
few,TRBD2,TRBV7-2,TRBJ2-5,CASSRPTSGGDKSETQYF,TGTGCCAGCAGCCGCCCGACTAGCGGGGGGGACAAGAGCGAGACCCAGTACTTC
few,TRBD2,TRBV20-1,TRBJ2-7,CSAWTSGGDEQYF,TGCAGTGCTTGGACTAGCGGGGGGGACGAGCAGTACTTC
NA,NA,TRBV12-3/TRBV12-4,TRBJ1-5,CASSPGGGNQPQHF,TGTGCCAGCAGTCCCGGTGGGGGCAATCAGCCCCAGCATTTT
many,NA,TRBV3-1,TRBJ2-5,CASSLLHTKRTQYF,TGTGCCAGCAGCCTACTACACACCAAGAGAACCCAGTACTTC
few,NA,TRBV5-1,TRBJ1-5,CASSSGQNQPQHF,TGCGCCAGCAGCTCTGGACAGAATCAGCCCCAGCATTTT
NA,NA,TRBV3-1,TRBJ1-5,CASSPQALNQPQHF,TGTGCCAGCAGCCCGCAGGCACTCAATCAGCCCCAGCATTTT
NA,NA,TRBV20-1,TRBJ1-2,CSATDSGYGYTF,TGCAGTGCTACCGACAGCGGCTATGGCTACACCTTC
few,NA,TRBV3-1,TRBJ2-5,CASSLDGRRKTQYF,TGTGCCAGCAGCCTCGACGGACGGCGAAAGACCCAGTACTTC
few,TRBD2,TRBV6-6,TRBJ2-5,CASSYSASGPLQETQYF,TGTGCCAGCAGTTATAGTGCTAGCGGGCCACTTCAAGAGACCCAGTACTTC
NA,NA,TRBV6-1,TRBJ2-5,CASSIGPFQETQYF,TGTGCCAGCAGTATTGGCCCTTTCCAGGAGACCCAGTACTTC
once,TRBD1,TRBV12-3/TRBV12-4,TRBJ2-7,CASSWDRGLFEQYF,TGTGCCAGCAGTTGGGACAGGGGCCTCTTCGAGCAGTACTTC
NA,TRBD1,TRBV5-1,TRBJ2-1,CASSLSPGGGEQFF,TGCGCCAGCAGCTTGAGCCCAGGGGGCGGTGAGCAGTTCTTC
NA,NA,TRBV12-3/TRBV12-4,TRBJ2-2,CASIPFENTGELFF,TGTGCCAGCATCCCGTTCGAGAACACCGGGGAGCTGTTTTTT
NA,NA,TRBV9,TRBJ1-5,CASSVEGLGNQPQHF,TGTGCCAGCAGCGTAGAAGGGCTAGGCAATCAGCCCCAGCATTTT
few,NA,TRBV6-6,TRBJ1-2,CASSNRDGFNYGYTF,TGTGCCAGCAGTAACCGGGACGGTTTTAACTATGGCTACACCTTC
few,NA,TRBV11-2,TRBJ2-7,CASSRQPTGIVGLEQYF,TGTGCCAGCAGCCGCCAACCCACGGGGATTGTAGGACTCGAACAGTACTTC
few,NA,TRBV28,TRBJ1-5,CASNEGHPNQPQHF,TGTGCCAGCAATGAAGGGCATCCCAATCAGCCCCAGCATTTT
NA,NA,TRBV7-2,TRBJ1-5,CASSLRELQPQHF,TGTGCCAGCAGCCTCAGAGAGTTACAGCCCCAGCATTTT
few,NA,TRBV29-1,TRBJ2-5,CSVVQAGTGRGTQYF,TGCAGCGTTGTTCAGGCGGGAACAGGAAGGGGGACCCAGTACTTC
NA,NA,TRBV9,TRBJ1-2,CASSVGGDIYYGYTF,TGTGCCAGCAGCGTAGGGGGGGACATTTACTATGGCTACACCTTC
NA,TRBD2,TRBV4-2,TRBJ2-5,CASSQGHSGEVQYF,TGTGCCAGCAGCCAAGGGCACAGCGGGGAAGTTCAGTACTTC
NA,TRBD2,TRBV5-1,TRBJ2-7,CASSLQTSGGYEQYF,TGCGCCAGCAGCTTGCAGACTAGCGGGGGCTACGAGCAGTACTTC
few,TRBD1,TRBV5-1,TRBJ2-1,CASSLQGDSYNEQFF,TGCGCCAGCAGCTTACAGGGGGACTCCTACAATGAGCAGTTCTTC
NA,NA,TRBV4-1,TRBJ2-3,CASSPGPVEGDTQYF,TGCGCCAGCAGCCCGGGCCCCGTCGAGGGAGATACGCAGTATTTT
few,TRBD2,TRBV9,TRBJ2-5,CASSVSSAGAGTQYF,TGTGCCAGCAGCGTCTCCTCAGCGGGGGCGGGAACCCAGTACTTC
NA,TRBD2,TRBV4-1,TRBJ2-5,CASSQEPPLAGKLETQYF,TGCGCCAGCAGCCAAGAACCCCCCCTAGCGGGGAAGCTGGAGACCCAGTACTTC
many,NA,TRBV5-1,TRBJ2-1,CASSRTSVGDYNEQFF,TGCGCCAGCAGCCGAACCTCGGTCGGAGACTACAATGAGCAGTTCTTC